This TCR beta chain was observed in a study of T cell repertoires in ileal Crohn's disease (dated by TCRdb to about 2019). With regard to the full study: Median disease duration was roughly eight years, and around 40% of patients were identified as active smokers at the time of surgery. The study was conducted in parallel with a multicentre cohort built to find predictors of early endoscopic recurrence after ileocolonic resection. Postoperative therapy was given to about half of the patients, with thiopurines administered to approximately twelve patients and anti-TNF agents administered to some 20 patients. All patients had surgery for a complication: stricturing disease in around 60% and penetrating disease in roughly 39%. A total of around 150 mucosal samples from 60 or so patients were sequenced, collected from several sites on the surgical specimen as well as at postoperative endoscopy. A Rutgeerts score above i0 was used to define endoscopic postoperative recurrence. TCR repertoire analysis was done in about 57 Crohn's disease patients from a prospective multicentre cohort.

From the cysteine up to the phenylalanine, the CDR3 has a length of 16 residues. Kept here is only the CDR3 DNA, which spans 48 bases and is read in frame from base 1. Clipping removes 2 bases from V and 10 bases from J, with 8 as the unmatched junction base count. The germline V gene (reference sequence) yields MNHEY for CDR1 and SMNVEV for CDR2. Around 0.45 micrograms of biopsy DNA per sample were submitted for commercial TCRB immunosequencing. Adaptive Biotechnology amplified CDR3 regions from genomic DNA with a two-step multiplex PCR that controlled for amplification bias. In the first PCR, primers covered every V and J gene segment, and in the second PCR, barcodes and Illumina adapters were added. CDR3 libraries were sequenced using an Illumina instrument. The paper's processing steps were these. Vendor-provided pipelines were combined with custom analysis of raw data in R/Bioconductor under R version 3.3.0. Clonality, which ranges from 0 to 1, was calculated as the inverse of the normalised Shannon entropy across all productive clones. High-frequency clones were defined as the repertoire share of the top 100 clones, retaining only clones passing a 95% confidence test. Repertoire diversity was measured with the Simpson index, and overlap between samples was measured with the Morisita-Horn index. TCRdb retrieved this table from immuneACCESS and kept in-frame rearrangements only. Not all clones are present; in checked studies, unresolved V genes account for under half, and no reason is known for the remainder. The D gene and trimming were derived from the DNA, and the V and J assignments and clone size from that table. This sample gives 13,000 to 15,000 clones in total; about 90% of them show up just once. 3.7% of the sample comes from the top ten.

Comments on this clone: Its recognized antigen is unknown. Qualities for individual bases were not recorded, and no much larger clone is one base off.

To be eligible, patients had to be adults with ileal or ileocolonic Crohn's disease and an indication for ileocolonic resection. Whole ileal mucosal biopsies were stored frozen at -80°C before DNA extraction. Genomic DNA was isolated from frozen whole biopsies using a TRizol-based method, and the DNA was quantified with a NanoDrop 2000 spectrophotometer. Summary of the overall study and its limitations: Only a subgroup of patients, of unstated size, had mucosal CD4 and CD8 T cells sorted and sequenced. A significantly higher proportion of clonal expansions was observed in active smokers at surgery than in non-smokers (25.9% vs 17.9%, p=0.02). Higher high-frequency clone percentages at surgery were associated with endoscopic recurrence; all patients with clonality above 26.8% (18/57) had recurrence. Compared with CD4 T cells, sorted CD8 T cells contained more high-frequency clones, which suggests that the mucosal expansions were mostly CD8.

The V gene is TRBV27 and the J gene is TRBJ1-6; 10 middle bases align to TRBD1. The TCR sequence derives from an adult with Crohn's disease. Sequenced material: ileal tissue. The DNA reads TGTGCCAGCAGTTTAGAGACAGGGGGCGCGCGGTCACCCCTCCACTTT. This yields the protein CASSLETGGARSPLHF.